Sequencing of this T cell receptor beta chain was carried out in a study of long-term antiretroviral therapy in people with HIV. Findings and limits, study-wide: Clonal expansions arising prior to ART prevailed in the repertoire at every time point.

In the case of this clone: Its antigen is unidentified.

This CDR3 comprises 15 residues. Deletions cut 0 bases from V and 5 bases from J, with 14 bases between. Germline V gene data show CDR1 as SGHRS and CDR2 as YFSETQ. Samples were assayed with immunoSEQ v3.0 at survey level. Generated by immunoSEQ multiplex PCR, the TCRdb table keeps only in-frame clones and is missing some. The sample records 20,000 to 25,000 clones, 86% being singletons. The sample consisted of unsorted PBMCs, taken 1.3 years after starting antiretroviral therapy. This TCR derives from a man in his fifties or sixties with HIV. V gene TRBV5-1 combines with J gene TRBJ1-1; possible D gene TRBD1, 6 bases. The CDR3 spells CASSLEQGEGTEAFF. Here the CDR3 DNA reads TGCGCCAGCAGCTTGGAACAGGGCGAGGGGACTGAAGCTTTCTTT.